What follows are 7 T cell receptor beta chains derived from one specimen sequenced in a study of OX40 agonist ivuxolimab in advanced cancers. The data were produced by immunoSEQ multiplex PCR, yet TCRdb's version contains in-frame clones alone and is incomplete. In the table there are around 60,000 clones, around 84% of which are singletons. Specimen: CD4+ or CD8+ T cells sorted from blood, collected in a trial of the OX40 agonist ivuxolimab. These receptors were obtained from an adult with an advanced solid tumor such as melanoma, head and neck, liver or kidney cancer.

This clone appeared once. The rearrangement joins TRBV18 to TRBJ2-7, with unresolved D. The CDR3 has 14 residues. Trimming cost V 9 bases and J 0 bases, with 15 bases left between them. The germline gives CDR1 KGHSH, CDR2 LQKENI. The CDR3 sequence is CASNLKPGSYEQYF. CDR3 in DNA: TGTGCCAGTAACTTGAAACCGGGCTCCTACGAGCAGTACTTC.

The rearrangement uses TRBV11-2 and TRBJ1-1; 8 positions agree with TRBD1. CDR3 length: 16 residues. Germline CDR1 and CDR2: SGHAT and FQNNGV. Trimming cost V 5 bases and J 1 base; bases outside gene matches: 9. The CDR3 sequence is CASSPPTGAENTEAFF. DNA for the CDR3: TGTGCCAGCAGCCCGCCGACAGGGGCGGAGAACACTGAAGCTTTCTTT. Looking up the rest from reference TRBV11-2 and TRBJ1-1 gives the full variable domain: EAGVAQSPRYKIIEKRQSVAFWCNPISGHATLYWYQQILGQGPKLLIQFQNNGVVDDSQLPKDRFSAERLKGVDSTLKIQPAKLEDSAVYLCASSPPTGAENTEAFFGQGTRLTVV.

The V gene is TRBV7-6, the J gene TRBJ2-1, with D hard to call. This CDR3 comprises 15 residues. Germline assignment: CDR1 SGHVS and CDR2 FNYEAQ. Deletions cut 0 bases from V and 12 bases from J, with 18 bases between. The CDR3 DNA reads TGTGCCAGCAGCTTAGCGGACGGCACCAACGACGTGCAGTTCTTC. Translating it yields CASSLADGTNDVQFF.

The CDR3 loop reads CASSSSSGNQPQHF. The CDR3 nucleotides read TGTGCCAGCAGCTCCTCCTCGGGCAATCAGCCCCAGCATTTT. V is TRBV14 and J is TRBJ1-5; D is undetermined. CDR3 length: 14 amino acids. Germline CDR1 and CDR2: SGHDN and FVKESK. Trimming removed 5 bases from V and 2 bases from J, with 10 bases in between.

This chain links TRBV27 with TRBJ1-5, with D perhaps TRBD1 (6 bases). V gave up 6 bases and J gave up 3 bases, with 15 bases separating them. This CDR3 region has 15 residues. Germline V gives CDR1 MNHEY, CDR2 SMNVEV (reference sequence). In DNA, the CDR3 is TGTGCCAGCAGGACTTGGACAGATTTCAATCAGCCCCAGCATTTT. Protein product: CASRTWTDFNQPQHF.

As concerns this clone: The junction differs from germline at one of its ends, possibly a read error. V gene TRBV13 combines with J gene TRBJ2-7, with 11 bases lining up with TRBD1. This CDR3 comprises 13 residues. The V gene's germline CDR1 is PRHDT and CDR2 FYEKMQ (reference sequence). The DNA of the CDR3 is TGTGCCAGCAGCCGAGGACAGGGGGCTTCCCCTACTTTC. Its protein is CASSRGQGASPTF.

This clone was observed a handful of times. J is TRBJ1-6 and V is TRBV2; D not resolved. Per germline, CDR1 SNHLY and CDR2 FYNNEI. Trimming pared 5 bases from V and 4 bases from J, leaving 6 bases between. The CDR3 has 13 residues. The CDR3 nucleotides read TGTGCCAGCAGTCTCCAGTATAATTCACCCCTCCACTTT. Amino acids: CASSLQYNSPLHF.